Presented here are 17 T cell receptor beta chains from one specimen sequenced in a study of shared clonotypes between healthy human individuals. The protocol was immunoSEQ multiplex PCR, while the TCRdb copy is restricted to in-frame clones and leaves out a portion. The sample lists about a million clones, about 80% occurring once. Sample: memory CD4+ T cells from PBMCs. Described subset: CD45RA-negative fraction. The receptors shown here come from a young man in good health. Some clones in this sample may be carry-over from other donors' samples.

This clone was recorded only once. The rearrangement joins TRBV18 to TRBJ2-7, with TRBD2 matching 10 bases. Germline CDR1 KGHSH, CDR2 LQKENI. The junction had 20 bases not matched to a gene; V was cut back by 5 bases and J by 7 bases. This CDR3 is built from 18 residues. The CDR3: CASSSGRGTGTSAREQYF. In DNA form, the CDR3 reads TGTGCCAGCTCATCCGGACGGGGCACCGGGACTAGCGCTCGGGAGCAGTACTTC.

The CDR3, as DNA: TGTGCCAGCAGCTTGGGGACTAGCGGGAGGACCCAGTACTTC. Amino acid sequence: CASSLGTSGRTQYF. The genes are TRBV5-4 and TRBJ2-5, with 13 bases that match TRBD2. This CDR3 spans 14 amino acids. V lost 0 bases, J lost 7 bases, and 0 bases stayed unmatched. Germline loops: CDR1 SGHNT, CDR2 YYREEE (reference sequence).

V usage is TRBV28 and J usage is TRBJ1-2; no clear D. This CDR3 contains 15 residues. Germline-derived CDR1 and CDR2 are MDHEN and SYDVKM. V lost 7 bases and J lost 8, with 23 bases in between. The CDR3 loop is CASTLPLTGGRGYTF. The CDR3 region has the DNA TGTGCCAGCACTCTCCCGTTGACGGGAGGAAGGGGCTACACCTTC.

The chain recombines TRBV28 with TRBJ1-1; the D gene is possibly TRBD1 (6 bases). V was pared by 6 bases and J by 1 base, with 12 bases between. Germline-derived CDR1 and CDR2 are MDHEN and SYDVKM. This CDR3 comprises 14 residues. The CDR3 nucleotides are TGTGCCAGCAGCTACAGGGCCCCGAACACTGAAGCTTTCTTT. Translating it yields CASSYRAPNTEAFF.

The chain carries TRBV6-6 and TRBJ2-1, with 8 bases aligning to TRBD1. V lost 2 bases to trimming and J lost 8 bases; unmatched junction nucleotides: 5. The length of the CDR3 is 14 residues. The germline V gene has CDR1 MNHNY and CDR2 SVGAGI (reference sequence). For the CDR3, the DNA is TGTGCCAGCAGTTACCCAGGGGGCGGGTATGAGCAGTTCTTC. This encodes CASSYPGGGYEQFF.

The chain couples TRBV5-1 to TRBJ2-7; D not certain. The V gene lost 2 bases and the J gene lost 1 base, with 19 bases spanning the gap. The CDR3 consists of 17 residues. Germline V gene data show CDR1 as SGHRS and CDR2 as YFSETQ. The DNA of the CDR3 is TGCGCCAGCAGCTTTAATAATCGCGGAGCCCGATCCTACGAGCAGTACTTC. It codes for CASSFNNRGARSYEQYF.

The genes are TRBV29-1 and TRBJ2-5; D remains ambiguous. CDR3 length equals 10 residues. Trimming took off 4 bases at V and 7 bases at J, with 7 bases between the two ends. Germline loops: CDR1 SQVTM, CDR2 ANQGSEA. Here the CDR3 reads CSVAMRTQYF. CDR3 sequence (DNA): TGCAGCGTTGCGATGAGGACCCAGTACTTC.

As for this clone: Additional DNA sequences in this sample encode the identical CDR3. This rearrangement joins TRBV9 to TRBJ2-1; no clear D. Between the trimmed V and J ends, which lost 4 bases and 0 bases, there was a span of 5 bases. This CDR3 has 13 residues. Germline V gene lookup returns CDR1 SGDLS and CDR2 YYNGEE. The CDR3 loop is CASSSDSYNEQFF. DNA of the CDR3: TGTGCCAGCAGCAGCGACTCCTACAATGAGCAGTTCTTC.

The CDR3 here is CASRGTGVYGYTF. For the CDR3, the DNA is TGTGCCAGCAGGGGGACAGGGGTTTATGGCTACACCTTC. The chain carries TRBV2 and TRBJ1-2, with 10 nucleotides matching TRBD1. The CDR3 runs 13 residues. J gave up 5 bases and V 6 bases, and 3 bases lay outside the gene matches. The germline CDR1 and CDR2 sequences are SNHLY and FYNNEI.

The chain carries TRBV28 and TRBJ2-5; 8 nucleotides line up with TRBD1. Germline CDR1 MDHEN, CDR2 SYDVKM. The CDR3 sequence is 16 residues long. The V segment lost 5 bases and the J segment 5 bases; nucleotides outside the gene matches: 13. CDR3 in amino acids: CASSPRSSGGLETQYF. CDR3 coding DNA: TGTGCCAGCAGTCCCCGGAGCTCAGGGGGCCTGGAGACCCAGTACTTC.

The V gene is TRBV5-1, the J gene TRBJ1-1, with 9 bases identical to TRBD1. Germline V gives CDR1 SGHRS, CDR2 YFSETQ. V was pared by 3 bases and J by 0 bases, with 3 bases of the junction left unmatched. This CDR3 has 15 residues. CDR3 sequence reads: CASSWGTGMNTEAFF. CDR3 sequence (DNA): TGCGCCAGCAGCTGGGGGACAGGGATGAACACTGAAGCTTTCTTT.

The chain combines TRBV28 with TRBJ2-3, with D unresolved. CDR3 length: 15 residues. Trimming removed 7 bases from V and 6 bases from J, with 20 bases in between. Germline lookup yields CDR1 MDHEN and CDR2 SYDVKM. The CDR3 region has the DNA TGTGCCAGCACCCCTCGGAAAGCCGCGTCTGATACGCAGTATTTT. Its translation: CASTPRKAASDTQYF. The entire variable domain, with the rest obtained from reference TRBV28 and TRBJ2-3, is as follows: DVKVTQSSRYLVKRTGEKVFLECVQDMDHENMFWYRQDPGLGLRLIYFSYDVKMKEKGDIPEGYSVSREKKERFSLILESASTNQTSMYLCASTPRKAASDTQYFGPGTRLTVL.

This clone came up a few times. The chain employs TRBV5-4 and TRBJ1-1; no firm D call. The V gene's germline CDR1 is SGHNT and CDR2 YYREEE (reference sequence). V dropped 1 base and J dropped 1 base, with 8 bases sitting between them. This CDR3 region has 14 residues. The CDR3 here is CASSLPGPNTEAFF. The DNA for the CDR3 is TGTGCCAGCAGCTTGCCAGGACCGAACACTGAAGCTTTCTTT.

This clone has just one count. The rearrangement joins TRBV28 to TRBJ1-2; no clear D. The V gene lost 9 bases and the J gene lost 8 bases, with 16 bases spanning the gap. The CDR3 is 12 residues long. Germline V gene sequence: CDR1 MDHEN, CDR2 SYDVKM. CDR3 bases: TGTGCCAGTCGCTACAGCGACTGGGGCTACACCTTC. Protein: CASRYSDWGYTF.

This chain connects TRBV27 to TRBJ2-3; D unclear. Trimming left V 5 bases short and J 6 bases short, with 18 bases between. Germline loops: CDR1 MNHEY, CDR2 SMNVEV (reference sequence). This CDR3 has 15 residues. CDR3 in amino acids: CASSPPRSGSDTQYF. The DNA for the CDR3 is TGTGCCAGCAGTCCTCCTCGGTCGGGCAGTGATACGCAGTATTTT.

The V call is TRBV2, the J call TRBJ1-3; tentatively, D is TRBD1 (5 bases). This CDR3 region has 18 residues. Germline CDR1 SNHLY, CDR2 FYNNEI. V was clipped by 2 bases and J by 0 bases, with 17 bases between them. CDR3 sequence: CASSETPARGFSGNTIYF. CDR3 in DNA: TGTGCCAGCAGTGAAACCCCTGCGAGGGGCTTCTCTGGAAACACCATATATTTT.

In its sample, this clone was seen once. This chain's CDR3 is CASSKDGGSYEQYF. DNA for the CDR3: TGCGCCAGCAGCAAAGACGGTGGCTCCTACGAGCAGTACTTC. The V call is TRBV5-1, the J call TRBJ2-7; D remains ambiguous. The germline V gene has CDR1 SGHRS and CDR2 YFSETQ. The CDR3 spans 14 residues. V was trimmed by 4 bases and J by 0 bases, leaving 11 bases between them.